A selection of T cell receptor beta chains follows, all from one sample in a study of control samples from healthy donors and cancer patients. Produced via immunoSEQ multiplex PCR; TCRdb's table is partial and in-frame only. The repertoire holds about 180,000 clones, with roughly 90% as singletons. Sample: blood. These receptors were obtained from a woman in her forties or fifties in good health. The CDR3 runs from the conserved cysteine through the conserved F or W. The D gene is left open where the match is weak. The size entry is marked missing in some rows and otherwise reads once, few, many or a size class.

D	J	size	V	CDR3	DNA
NA	TRBJ1-1	NA	TRBV7-3	CASSIDGDTEAFF	TGTGCCAGCAGCATAGACGGGGACACTGAAGCTTTCTTT
NA	TRBJ1-2	NA	TRBV5-1	CASSWSAGGRGYGYTF	TGCGCCAGCAGCTGGTCGGCGGGGGGCCGGGGTTATGGCTACACCTTC
NA	TRBJ2-1	few	TRBV5-5	CASTTRRGEQFF	TGTGCCAGCACCACCCGAAGAGGGGAGCAGTTCTTC
NA	TRBJ1-2	NA	TRBV2	CASSRDGYGYTF	TGTGCCAGCAGCAGGGACGGCTATGGCTACACCTTC
NA	TRBJ1-2	NA	TRBV6-5	CASSSDSYGYTF	TGTGCCAGCAGTTCAGACAGCTATGGCTACACCTTC
NA	TRBJ2-7	NA	TRBV27	CASTGFEGSSYEQYF	TGTGCCAGCACCGGATTCGAGGGGTCCTCCTACGAGCAGTACTTC
NA	TRBJ1-1	few	TRBV5-1	CASSEQGGSTEAFF	TGCGCCAGCAGCGAGCAGGGTGGTTCAACTGAAGCTTTCTTT
NA	TRBJ2-2	NA	TRBV5-5	CASSFAVLPNTGELFF	TGTGCCAGCAGCTTCGCGGTCCTCCCGAACACCGGGGAGCTGTTTTTT
NA	TRBJ1-2	few	TRBV3-1/TRBV3-2	CASSQEGRGNLGYTF	TGTGCCAGCAGCCAAGAAGGAAGAGGGAACCTAGGCTACACCTTC
TRBD2	TRBJ2-7	NA	TRBV9	CASSVGEGAYEQYF	TGTGCCAGCAGCGTAGGGGAGGGCGCCTACGAGCAGTACTTC
TRBD2	TRBJ2-1	NA	TRBV11-2	CASSPAGFSYNEQFF	TGTGCCAGCAGCCCAGCGGGGTTCTCCTACAATGAGCAGTTCTTC
NA	TRBJ1-2	NA	TRBV5-5	CASSPIGGDGANYGYTF	TGTGCCAGCAGCCCTATTGGGGGGGACGGTGCTAACTATGGCTACACCTTC
NA	TRBJ1-1	once	TRBV14	CASSHPVGSRATEAFF	TGTGCCAGCAGCCATCCCGTGGGTTCACGCGCAACTGAAGCTTTCTTT
TRBD2	TRBJ2-7	NA	TRBV7-2	CASSLLREAYEQYF	TGTGCCAGCAGCCTCCTCCGGGAGGCCTACGAGCAGTACTTC
NA	TRBJ1-5	NA	TRBV6-4	CASSERGDNQPQHF	TGTGCCAGCAGTGAAAGGGGTGACAATCAGCCCCAGCATTTT
TRBD1	TRBJ2-7	NA	TRBV18	CASSPRDSYEQYF	TGTGCCAGCTCACCACGGGACAGCTACGAGCAGTACTTC
NA	TRBJ1-1	NA	TRBV6-2/TRBV6-3	CASSYAGGRDMNTEAFF	TGTGCCAGCAGTTACGCGGGCGGAAGGGACATGAACACTGAAGCTTTCTTT
NA	TRBJ2-3	NA	TRBV6-6	CASGGVDTQYF	TGTGCCAGCGGAGGAGTTGATACGCAGTATTTT
NA	TRBJ2-7	NA	TRBV2	CASSDLGQFGEQYF	TGTGCCAGCAGTGACTTAGGACAGTTCGGCGAGCAGTACTTC
NA	TRBJ2-3	NA	TRBV5-6	CASSLWGSVGDTQYF	TGTGCCAGCAGCTTGTGGGGGAGTGTTGGAGATACGCAGTATTTT
NA	TRBJ1-2	NA	TRBV6-5	CASFYRATNYGYTF	TGTGCCAGTTTCTATCGGGCAACTAACTATGGCTACACCTTC
TRBD1	TRBJ1-3	NA	TRBV2	CASVGQGAGNTIYF	TGTGCCAGCGTGGGACAGGGAGCTGGAAACACCATATATTTT
NA	TRBJ2-4	NA	TRBV5-6	CASSLEGLSKNIQYF	TGTGCCAGCAGCCTCGAGGGGTTATCCAAAAACATTCAGTACTTC
TRBD1	TRBJ1-4	NA	TRBV7-2	CASSLASDRANEKLFF	TGTGCCAGCAGCTTAGCCTCGGACAGGGCTAATGAAAAACTGTTTTTT
NA	TRBJ2-7	NA	TRBV7-3	CASSSGTSGEQYF	TGTGCCAGCAGCTCGGGTACCTCGGGTGAGCAGTACTTC
NA	TRBJ1-1	NA	TRBV7-3	CASSLLRVEAFF	TGTGCCAGCAGCTTATTACGGGTGGAAGCTTTCTTT
NA	TRBJ1-2	NA	TRBV9	CASSAAGANGYTF	TGTGCCAGCAGCGCCGCGGGGGCGAATGGCTACACCTTC
NA	TRBJ2-5	NA	TRBV7-9	CASSLGTTSRETQYF	TGTGCCAGCAGCTTAGGGACTACCTCCAGGGAGACCCAGTACTTC
NA	TRBJ2-3	NA	TRBV7-9	CASSWEALTDASSTDTQYF	TGTGCCAGCAGCTGGGAAGCCCTGACAGATGCCTCTAGCACAGATACGCAGTATTTT
NA	TRBJ1-5	NA	TRBV28	CASSFWEYNQPQHF	TGTGCCAGCAGTTTTTGGGAGTACAATCAGCCCCAGCATTTT
NA	TRBJ1-2	NA	TRBV7-8	CASSFPNYGYTF	TGTGCCAGCAGCTTCCCCAACTATGGCTACACCTTC
NA	TRBJ2-2	NA	TRBV4-3	CASSQDVSYPGELFF	TGCGCCAGCAGCCAAGATGTATCGTACCCCGGGGAGCTGTTTTTT
TRBD1	TRBJ2-2	NA	TRBV27	CATTDRGIGELFF	TGTGCCACCACAGACAGGGGGATCGGGGAGCTGTTTTTT
TRBD1	TRBJ2-7	NA	TRBV18	CASSRQGNSYEQYF	TGTGCCAGCTCACGACAGGGTAATTCCTACGAGCAGTACTTC
NA	TRBJ2-3	NA	TRBV7-3	CASSISRQATDTQYF	TGTGCCAGCAGCATCTCCCGACAGGCCACAGATACGCAGTATTTT
NA	TRBJ2-7	once	TRBV27	CASSSIYEQYF	TGTGCCAGCAGTTCAATCTACGAGCAGTACTTC